This T cell receptor beta chain comes out of a study of shared clonotypes between healthy human individuals. Study at large: For every donor, three CD4 naive, three CD4 memory, two CD8 naive and one CD8 memory plates were used.

CDR3 length equals 18 residues. Germline CDR1 and CDR2: WNHNN and SYGVQD (reference sequence). V lost 0 bases to trimming and J lost 6 bases; unmatched junction nucleotides: 12. Profiling relied on immunoSEQ multiplex PCR, and the TCRdb table lists in-frame clones only, not all of them. Among roughly 1.5 million clones listed, nearly 99% were seen once. The chain combines TRBV10-1 with TRBJ2-2; 8 bases fit TRBD2. Sequencing used naive CD4+ T cells sorted from blood. Subset of the sample: CD45RA+ positively selected. This sequence was found in a man aged 25 to 40 in good health. DNA for the CDR3: TGCGCCAGCAGTGAGTCAGGGGTGACTAGCGCGAATTCCGGGGAGCTGTTTTTT. Translating it yields CASSESGVTSANSGELFF.